The 8 T cell receptor beta chains reported below all come from one sample, sequenced in a study of human CD4 T cells and Enterobacteriaceae (dated by TCRdb to about 2020). Memory CD4+ T cells were FACS-sorted on a FACSAria III to over 98% purity as all CD4+ cells other than CD45RA+CCR7+CD95- naive cells. The library was obtained by the immunoSEQ multiplex PCR assay. Held by TCRdb, this immuneACCESS table contains in-frame sequences only and omits some clones. Under half of the omission traces to an unresolved V gene where checked; the cause of the rest is unknown. The sample has about 29,000 clones on record, about four fifths of them singletons. Jointly, the top ten make up around 0.96% of the sample. The sequenced sample was memory CD4+ T cells from blood. Per the publication, the cell subset or site label means: total memory CD4 T cells sorted directly ex vivo, unstimulated. The receptors originated from a human donor in good health.

V gene TRBV6-1 combines with J gene TRBJ2-7, with 7 bases that match TRBD2. Germline loops: CDR1 MNHNS, CDR2 SASEGT. The CDR3 runs 15 residues. V lost 5 bases to trimming and J lost 4 bases; unmatched junction nucleotides: 11. The CDR3 bases are TGTGCCAGCAGTTCCCCCGGCGGGAGAGAATACGAGCAGTACTTC. It encodes CASSSPGGREYEQYF.

This chain joins TRBV5-1 and TRBJ1-5; D gene ambiguous. This CDR3 contains 14 residues. V was clipped by 0 bases and J by 7 bases, with 11 bases between them. Germline CDR1 and CDR2: SGHRS and YFSETQ. In nucleotides, the CDR3 is TGCGCCAGCAGCTTGGATGGTGATCAGCAGCCCCAGCATTTT. Amino acid sequence: CASSLDGDQQPQHF.

This clone was counted once. The chain uses TRBV28 and TRBJ2-6, with 7 bases fitting TRBD2. In germline, CDR1 is MDHEN, CDR2 SYDVKM. This CDR3 spans 15 amino acids. V lost 6 bases, J lost 5 bases, and 7 bases stayed unmatched. This CDR3 is CASSRTRGRANVLTF. The CDR3 region has the DNA TGTGCCAGCAGCCGCACGCGGGGGAGGGCCAACGTCCTGACTTTC.

This chain uses TRBV28 with TRBJ2-7; D remains unclear. Germline V gene lookup returns CDR1 MDHEN and CDR2 SYDVKM. V dropped 6 bases and J dropped 6 bases, with 18 bases sitting between them. CDR3 length: 14 residues. For the CDR3, the DNA is TGTGCCAGCAGCCCCCCCCGCACAGTCGCCGAGCAGTACTTC. It yields the protein CASSPPRTVAEQYF.

In this sample, this clone turned up a few times. The CDR3 here is CASSDLLAGVGQYF. Written as DNA, the CDR3 is TGTGCCAGCAGTGATCTACTAGCGGGGGTGGGCCAGTACTTC. This rearrangement joins TRBV2 to TRBJ2-5, with 11 bases matching TRBD2. The trim removed 3 bases at V and 10 bases at J, leaving 7 bases unmatched. The CDR3 is 14 amino acids. Germline V lookup: CDR1 SNHLY, CDR2 FYNNEI.

The chain employs TRBV14 and TRBJ1-6; tentative D call: TRBD1 (5 bases). The germline gives CDR1 SGHDN, CDR2 FVKESK. V was cut by 3 bases and J by 6 bases, with 12 bases left in between. There are 15 residues in the CDR3. CDR3 sequence (DNA): TGTGCCAGCAGCCAGGGAACAGGTTTTAATTCACCCCTCCACTTT. Amino acid sequence: CASSQGTGFNSPLHF.

This clone occurred a few times. This chain links TRBV5-1 with TRBJ2-2; TRBD2 aligns across 8 bases. The V gene's germline CDR1 is SGHRS and CDR2 YFSETQ. The CDR3 has 15 residues. With V trimmed by 6 bases and J by 5 bases, 9 bases remained unmatched. This CDR3 reads CASKAGVGNTGELFF. CDR3 in DNA: TGCGCCAGCAAAGCGGGAGTAGGGAATACCGGGGAGCTGTTTTTT.

In this sample, this clone turned up once. J is TRBJ1-3 and V is TRBV7-2; D not resolved. Germline loops: CDR1 SGHTA, CDR2 FQGNSA. The CDR3 has 16 amino acids. V was shortened by 1 base and J by 4 bases, with 14 bases between the two germline ends. CDR3: CASSLDSASSGNTIYF. The CDR3 DNA sequence: TGTGCCAGCAGCTTAGACTCCGCCAGCTCCGGAAACACCATATATTTT. Complete variable domain (other parts from reference TRBV7-2 and TRBJ1-3): GAGVSQSPSNKVTEKGKDVELRCDPISGHTALYWYRQSLGQGLEFLIYFQGNSAPDKSGLPSDRFSAERTGGSVSTLTIQRTQQEDSAVYLCASSLDSASSGNTIYFGEGSWLTVV.